This T cell receptor (beta chain) appears in the sequencing data of a study of shared clonotypes between healthy human individuals. Study-wide background: CD4 naive and CD4 memory each took three plates per donor, while CD8 naive took two and CD8 memory one. Findings and caveats of the study: Only a few donors were included, so the genetic and exposure-history diversity represented was limited.

Original methodology: ImmunoSEQ only sent back junction sequences with no quality scores, so filtering was done differently. Clones were sequenced by immunoSEQ multiplex PCR, and TCRdb holds only the in-frame ones, with some missing. V, J and clone size are those of that table, while D and trimming were read from the DNA. Here the sample spans millions of clones, more than 80% being singletons. On this clone itself: The antigen remains unidentified.

The length of the CDR3 is 14 residues. The ends lost 3 bases at V and 5 bases at J; junction bases unmatched: 5. Germline V gene lookup returns CDR1 KGHSH and CDR2 LQKENI. Sample: naive CD4+ T cells sorted from blood. Subset noted: CD45RA+ positively selected. The chain couples TRBV18 to TRBJ2-5; 8 positions agree with TRBD2. This TCR came from a man between 18 and 29 years old in good health. The CDR3 here is CASSPWREVETQYF. CDR3 bases: TGTGCCAGCTCACCTTGGCGGGAGGTGGAGACCCAGTACTTC.